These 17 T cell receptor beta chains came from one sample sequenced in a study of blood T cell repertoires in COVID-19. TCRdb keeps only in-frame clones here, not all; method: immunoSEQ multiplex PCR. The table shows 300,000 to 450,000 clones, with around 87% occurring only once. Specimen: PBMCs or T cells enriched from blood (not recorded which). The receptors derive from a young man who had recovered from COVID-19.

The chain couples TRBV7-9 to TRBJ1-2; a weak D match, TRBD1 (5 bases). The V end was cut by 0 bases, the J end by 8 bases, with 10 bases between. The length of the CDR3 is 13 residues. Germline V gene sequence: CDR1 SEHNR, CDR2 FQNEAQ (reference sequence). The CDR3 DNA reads TGTGCCAGCAGCTTAGCTCAGGGCTGGGGCTACACCTTC. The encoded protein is CASSLAQGWGYTF.

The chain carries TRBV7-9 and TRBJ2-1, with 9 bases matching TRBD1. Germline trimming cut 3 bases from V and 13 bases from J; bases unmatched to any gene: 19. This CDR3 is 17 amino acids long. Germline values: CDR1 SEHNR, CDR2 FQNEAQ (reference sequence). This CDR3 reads CASSFTASQGALKLQFF. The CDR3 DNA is TGTGCCAGCAGCTTCACTGCGTCACAGGGGGCCTTGAAGCTTCAGTTCTTC.

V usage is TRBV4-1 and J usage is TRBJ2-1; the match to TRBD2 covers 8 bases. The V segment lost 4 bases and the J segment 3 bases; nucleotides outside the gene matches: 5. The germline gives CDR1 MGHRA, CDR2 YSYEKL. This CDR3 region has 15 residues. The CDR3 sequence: CASSPRGGLYNEQFF. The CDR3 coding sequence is TGCGCCAGCAGCCCACGGGGGGGCCTCTACAATGAGCAGTTCTTC.

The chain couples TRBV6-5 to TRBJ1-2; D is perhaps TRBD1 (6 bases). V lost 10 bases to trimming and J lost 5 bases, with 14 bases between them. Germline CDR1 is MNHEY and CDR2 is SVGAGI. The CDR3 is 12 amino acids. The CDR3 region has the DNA TGTGCCACCCCCGGACAGTTTTATGGCTACACCTTC. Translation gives CATPGQFYGYTF.

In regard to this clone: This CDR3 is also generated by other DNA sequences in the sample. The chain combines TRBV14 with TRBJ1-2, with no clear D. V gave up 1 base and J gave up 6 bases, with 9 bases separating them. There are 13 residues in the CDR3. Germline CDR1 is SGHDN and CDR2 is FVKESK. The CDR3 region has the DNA TGTGCCAGCAGCCAAGTATCCGGGGATGGCTACACCTTC. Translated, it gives CASSQVSGDGYTF.

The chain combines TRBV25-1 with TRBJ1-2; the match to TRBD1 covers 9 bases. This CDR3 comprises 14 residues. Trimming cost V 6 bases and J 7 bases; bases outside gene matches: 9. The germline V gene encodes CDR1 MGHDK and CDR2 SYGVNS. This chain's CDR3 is CASSKEGQGSGYTF. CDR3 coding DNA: TGTGCCAGCAGCAAAGAGGGACAGGGTAGTGGCTACACCTTC.

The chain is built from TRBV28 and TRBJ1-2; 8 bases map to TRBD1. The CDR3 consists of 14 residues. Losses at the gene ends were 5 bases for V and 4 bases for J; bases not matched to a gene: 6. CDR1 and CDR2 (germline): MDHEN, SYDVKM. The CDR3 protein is CASSPPGGGYGYTF. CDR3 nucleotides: TGTGCCAGCAGTCCTCCAGGGGGCGGCTATGGCTACACCTTC.

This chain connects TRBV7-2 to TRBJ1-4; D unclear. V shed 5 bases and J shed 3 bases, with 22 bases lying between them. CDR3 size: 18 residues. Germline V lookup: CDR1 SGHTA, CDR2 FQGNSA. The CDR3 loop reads CASSPRGGSPGANEKLFF. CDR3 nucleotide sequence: TGTGCCAGCAGCCCCCGGGGTGGCAGCCCTGGGGCTAATGAAAAACTGTTTTTT.

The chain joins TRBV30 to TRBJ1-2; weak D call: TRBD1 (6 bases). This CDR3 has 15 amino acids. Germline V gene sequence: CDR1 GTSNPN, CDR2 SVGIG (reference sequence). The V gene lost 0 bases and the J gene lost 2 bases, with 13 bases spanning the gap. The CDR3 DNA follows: TGTGCCTGGAGTGTAAGGCGCCAGGGGAACTATGGCTACACCTTC. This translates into CAWSVRRQGNYGYTF.

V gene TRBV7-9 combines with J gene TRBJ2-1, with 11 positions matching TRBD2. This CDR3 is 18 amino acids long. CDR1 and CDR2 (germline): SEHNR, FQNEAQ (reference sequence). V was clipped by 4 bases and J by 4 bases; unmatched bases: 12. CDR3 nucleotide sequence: TGTGCCAGCAGCTCCGGAGGGGAGCTAGCGGGGGGATACAATGAGCAGTTCTTC. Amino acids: CASSSGGELAGGYNEQFF.

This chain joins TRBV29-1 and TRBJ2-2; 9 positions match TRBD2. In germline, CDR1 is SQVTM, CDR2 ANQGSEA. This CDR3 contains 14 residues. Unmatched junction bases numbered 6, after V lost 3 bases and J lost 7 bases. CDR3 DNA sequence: TGCAGCGTTGATTTAGCGGGGGTAGGCGGGGAGCTGTTTTTT. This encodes CSVDLAGVGGELFF.

Written as DNA, the CDR3 is TGTGCCAGTAGCCACGGGGCTAGCGTGTCCTACAATGAGCAGTTCTTC. Translating gives CASSHGASVSYNEQFF. V is TRBV19 and J is TRBJ2-1; TRBD2 is a possible D gene (6 bases). The V gene lost 6 bases and the J gene lost 1 base, with 16 bases spanning the gap. Germline loops: CDR1 LNHDA, CDR2 SQIVND (reference sequence). The CDR3 has 16 amino acids.

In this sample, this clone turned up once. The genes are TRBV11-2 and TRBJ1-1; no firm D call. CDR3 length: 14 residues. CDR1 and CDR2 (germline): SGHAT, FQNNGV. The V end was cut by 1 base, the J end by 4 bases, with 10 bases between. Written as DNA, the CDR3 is TGTGCCAGCAGCTTAGGGCCACCGGGCACTGAAGCTTTCTTT. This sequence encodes CASSLGPPGTEAFF.

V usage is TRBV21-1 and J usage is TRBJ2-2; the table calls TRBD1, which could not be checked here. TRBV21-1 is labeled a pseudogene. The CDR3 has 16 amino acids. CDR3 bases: TGTGCCAGCAGCAAAGCTGGTCAGGTTAACACCGGGGAGCTGTTTTTT. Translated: CASSKAGQVNTGELFF.

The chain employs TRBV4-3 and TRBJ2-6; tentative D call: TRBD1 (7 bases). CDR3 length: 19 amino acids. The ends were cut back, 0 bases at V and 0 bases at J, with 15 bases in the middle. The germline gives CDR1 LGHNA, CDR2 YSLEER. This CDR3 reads CASSQDGGRGASGANVLTF. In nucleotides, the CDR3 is TGCGCCAGCAGCCAAGATGGGGGCAGGGGGGCCTCTGGGGCCAACGTCCTGACTTTC.

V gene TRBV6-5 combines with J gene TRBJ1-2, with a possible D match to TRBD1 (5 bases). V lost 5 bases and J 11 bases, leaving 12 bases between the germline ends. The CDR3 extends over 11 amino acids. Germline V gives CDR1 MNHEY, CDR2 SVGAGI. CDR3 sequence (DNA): TGTGCCAGCAGTACAGATAACAGGTACACCTTC. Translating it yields CASSTDNRYTF.

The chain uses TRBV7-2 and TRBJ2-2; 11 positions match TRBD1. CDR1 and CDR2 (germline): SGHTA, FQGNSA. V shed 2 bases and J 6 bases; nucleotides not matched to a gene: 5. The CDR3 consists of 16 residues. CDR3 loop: CASSLRDRGIAGELFF. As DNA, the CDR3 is TGTGCCAGCAGCTTAAGGGACAGGGGGATAGCCGGGGAGCTGTTTTTT.